Listed below are T cell receptor beta chains from one sample, sequenced in a study of neurological immune-mediated disorders. TCRdb reprocessed the 5' RACE reads with MiXCR, giving one entry per CDR3 protein. Of approximately 100,000 distinct CDR3 sequences in the sample, 3.5% are singletons; the top ten hold around 6%. The material sequenced was PBMCs. The receptors were gathered from a woman between 18 and 29 years old with multiple sclerosis. Each CDR3 is given with its conserved first and last residue. The D gene is left open where the match is weak. Size is stated for part of the rows, as once, few or many counts, or as a class when the clone is expanded.

D: .; J: TRBJ2-7; size: many; V: TRBV20-1; CDR3: CSAKHGNSHEQYF; DNA: TGCAGTGCTAAACATGGGAACAGTCACGAGCAGTACTTC
D: TRBD1; J: TRBJ1-1; size: many; V: TRBV20-1; CDR3: CSARTYRGGMVTEAFF; DNA: TGCAGTGCTCGGACGTACAGGGGCGGGATGGTCACTGAAGCTTTCTTT
D: .; J: TRBJ2-5; size: many; V: TRBV6-5; CDR3: CASSQGRYWTQYF; DNA: TGTGCCAGCAGCCAAGGACGGTATTGGACCCAGTACTTC
D: .; J: TRBJ2-2; size: many; V: TRBV12-3/TRBV12-4; CDR3: CASSFIGGTGELFF; DNA: TGTGCCAGCAGTTTTATAGGGGGCACCGGGGAGCTGTTTTTT
D: TRBD1; J: TRBJ1-1; size: many; V: TRBV29-1; CDR3: CSVGERTGNTEAFF; DNA: TGCAGCGTTGGGGAGAGGACAGGGAACACTGAAGCTTTCTTT
D: .; J: TRBJ1-6; size: many; V: TRBV12-3/TRBV12-4; CDR3: CASSRWGSLHF; DNA: TGTGCCAGCAGCCGCTGGGGTTCCCTCCACTTT
D: .; J: TRBJ1-2; size: many; V: TRBV10-3; CDR3: CAISEGSGNYGYTF; DNA: TGTGCCATCAGTGAGGGCAGCGGCAACTATGGCTACACCTTC
D: .; J: TRBJ2-3; size: many; V: TRBV20-1; CDR3: CSAFHLRGGSTDTQYF; DNA: TGCAGTGCCTTCCATTTAAGAGGCGGTAGCACAGATACGCAGTATTTT
D: .; J: TRBJ2-7; size: many; V: TRBV5-1; CDR3: CASSLDRFGEQYF; DNA: TGCGCCAGCAGCTTGGACCGCTTCGGCGAGCAGTACTTC
D: .; J: TRBJ1-5; size: many; V: TRBV27; CDR3: CASRGGGQPQHF; DNA: TGTGCCAGCAGGGGAGGGGGGCAGCCCCAGCATTTT
D: .; J: TRBJ2-3; size: .; V: TRBV24-1; CDR3: CATSDTRGVDTQYF; DNA: TGTGCCACCAGTGATACTCGGGGTGTAGATACGCAGTATTTT
D: .; J: TRBJ2-2; size: many; V: TRBV5-4; CDR3: CASSLGVATGELFF; DNA: TGTGCCAGCAGCCTCGGAGTGGCCACCGGGGAGCTGTTTTTT
D: .; J: TRBJ2-7; size: many; V: TRBV7-2; CDR3: CASSSFGYEQYF; DNA: TGTGCCAGCAGCTCCTTCGGATACGAGCAGTACTTC
D: TRBD1; J: TRBJ2-7; size: many; V: TRBV20-1; CDR3: CSARDIGQGFNEQYF; DNA: TGCAGTGCTAGAGATATAGGACAGGGGTTCAACGAGCAGTACTTC
D: .; J: TRBJ2-1; size: many; V: TRBV20-1; CDR3: CSARDLSAGSSYNEQFF; DNA: TGCAGTGCTAGAGATCTCTCGGCAGGCAGCTCCTACAATGAGCAGTTCTTC
D: .; J: TRBJ1-4; size: many; V: TRBV27; CDR3: CASSLRAREKLFF; DNA: TGTGCCAGCAGTTTGAGGGCCCGAGAAAAACTGTTTTTT
D: .; J: TRBJ1-2; size: many; V: TRBV12-3/TRBV12-4; CDR3: CASSWGSDMRFSTF; DNA: TGTGCCAGCAGCTGGGGTTCGGACATGAGATTCTCCACCTTC